This TCR beta chain was identified in a study of metastatic and nonmetastatic thyroid tumors. This clone was detected many times. This CDR3 region has 11 residues. The V end lost 7 bases, the J end lost 5 bases, and 11 bases lay between the germline ends. In germline, CDR1 is SQVTM, CDR2 ANQGSEA. Patients had received no treatment of any kind before thyroid surgery. Via MiXCR, TCRdb re-called the PCR reads. There are about 46,000 clones in the sample; under 25% occur only once, and 3% to 3.5% lies in the top ten. What was sequenced was blood. The origin of this receptor is a male donor with papillary thyroid cancer or a benign thyroid nodule (not recorded which). Some clones in this sample may be carry-over from other donors' samples. The rearrangement links TRBV29-1 to TRBJ2-5; weak D call: TRBD2 (6 bases). CDR3 sequence reads: CSAGGGETQYF. The CDR3 nucleotides are TGCAGCGCTGGTGGGGGGGAGACCCAGTACTTC.